These T cell receptor beta chains were read from a single sample in a study of shared clonotypes between healthy human individuals. Clones were read by immunoSEQ multiplex PCR, and TCRdb kept only the in-frame ones, dropping some. This repertoire shows fewer than 400,000 clones, roughly 70% found once; its top ten account for 10%. The sequenced sample consisted of memory CD4+ T cells sorted from blood. The receptors come from a man aged 30 to 45 in good health. Both conserved end residues are part of each CDR3. A D gene is named only where the DNA matches it firmly. Not all rows give a size; the values are once, few, many and, for expanded clones, a class.

>TRBV18|.|TRBJ2-1|.
TGTGCCAGCTCGCCACGGTCCCTAGCCGGGGGTACCTACAATGAGCAGTTCTTC
CASSPRSLAGGTYNEQFF
>TRBV19|.|TRBJ1-5|.
TGTGCCAGTAGCCCTCCCCAATATGCACGGCCCCAGCATTTT
CASSPPQYARPQHF
>TRBV5-4|.|TRBJ2-7|once
TGTGCCAGCAGCTTACCGGGAATGACCTACGAGCAGTACTTC
CASSLPGMTYEQYF
>TRBV18|TRBD2|TRBJ2-1|.
TGTGCCAGCTCACCACTTGGAGGGAGGGCCCGCGGTGAGCAGTTCTTC
CASSPLGGRARGEQFF
>TRBV29-1|.|TRBJ2-1|.
TGCAGCGTTGAGACTTACAATGAGCAGTTCTTC
CSVETYNEQFF
>TRBV7-2|TRBD1|TRBJ2-6|.
TGTGCCAGCAGCAAGTGGACAGGCCGCGGGGCCAACGTCCTGACTTTC
CASSKWTGRGANVLTF
>TRBV7-2|.|TRBJ1-5|.
TGTGCCAGCAGCTCCACAGGGTCTGGGCCCCAGCATTTT
CASSSTGSGPQHF
>TRBV7-2|.|TRBJ2-7|.
TGTGCCAGCAGCTTAGGACCACCTAGCGCCCACGAGCAGTACTTC
CASSLGPPSAHEQYF
>TRBV18|.|TRBJ1-5|.
TGTGCCAGCTCGCACCGCGGGGGTGGAAGCAATCAGCCCCAGCATTTT
CASSHRGGGSNQPQHF
>TRBV9|.|TRBJ2-1|.
TGTGCCAGCAGCGTAGCTGTCGACCTCTCCTACAATGAGCAGTTCTTC
CASSVAVDLSYNEQFF
>TRBV2|.|TRBJ2-1|.
TGTGCCAGCAGTCGGAGGGGGGGGTACAATGAGCAGTTCTTC
CASSRRGGYNEQFF
>TRBV5-1|TRBD2|TRBJ2-3|.
TGCGCCAGCAGAACTAGCGGGACCACAGATACGCAGTATTTT
CASRTSGTTDTQYF
>TRBV2|.|TRBJ2-3|few
TGTGCCAGCCAAAGGGAACAAACTCCACTAGCCGGGGTGGGAGGTACGCAGTATTTT
CASQREQTPLAGVGGTQYF
>TRBV6-1|TRBD1|TRBJ1-5|once
TGTGCCAGCAGTGACAGGGGGCGAGTTCAGCCCCAGCATTTT
CASSDRGRVQPQHF
>TRBV29-1|TRBD1|TRBJ2-7|once
TGCAGCGAAGGACAGGGAGTTGCCTCCTACGAGCAGTACTTC
CSEGQGVASYEQYF
>TRBV9|.|TRBJ2-1|once
TGTGCCAGCAGCCTGGTTCTAGCGACTGACAATGAGCAGTTCTTC
CASSLVLATDNEQFF
>TRBV11-2|.|TRBJ2-7|.
TGTGCCAGCAGCTTATTAGAATCGGACGAGCAGTACTTC
CASSLLESDEQYF
>TRBV11-2|TRBD2|TRBJ2-1|few
TGTGCCAGCAGTTCGATGGGACTAGCGAGAAATGAGCAGTTCTTC
CASSSMGLARNEQFF
>TRBV7-2|.|TRBJ1-2|.
TGTGCCAGCAGCTTAGGTTCAGGACGGGGCTACACCTTC
CASSLGSGRGYTF
>TRBV5-8|.|TRBJ1-1|.
TGTGCCAGCAGCATTATGAACACTGAAGCTTTCTTT
CASSIMNTEAFF
>TRBV4-3|TRBD2|TRBJ2-3|few
TGCGCCAGCAGCCAAGATAAATGGGACTACACAGATACGCAGTATTTT
CASSQDKWDYTDTQYF
>TRBV7-2|.|TRBJ2-7|.
TGTGCCAGCAGCTCATATGGCGAGCAGTACTTC
CASSSYGEQYF
>TRBV10-3|.|TRBJ1-2|.
TGTGCCATCAGTCCACACACCGAGAATGGCTACACCTTC
CAISPHTENGYTF
>TRBV7-9|TRBD1|TRBJ2-1|many
TGTGCCAGCAGCGGGCCGCGGACAGGACCGGGGAACAATGAGCAGTTCTTC
CASSGPRTGPGNNEQFF
>TRBV2|TRBD1|TRBJ2-7|.
TGTGCCAGCAGGGCGGACAGGTTCTCCTACGAGCAGTACTTC
CASRADRFSYEQYF
>TRBV10-3|.|TRBJ1-5|.
TGTGCCATCAGCCCAAATAATCAGCCCCAGCATTTT
CAISPNNQPQHF
>TRBV7-2|TRBD2|TRBJ2-1|few
TGTGCCAGCAGCTTATTCGGGACTAGGTTTGAGCAGTTCTTC
CASSLFGTRFEQFF
>TRBV13|TRBD2|TRBJ2-3|.
TGTGCCAGCAGCTCAACTAGCGGGAGTGGGACAGATACGCAGTATTTT
CASSSTSGSGTDTQYF
>TRBV4-3|TRBD2|TRBJ2-1|.
TGCGCCAGCAGCCCAGGGACTAGCTACTACAATGAGCAGTTCTTC
CASSPGTSYYNEQFF
>TRBV30|.|TRBJ1-5|.
TGTGCCTGGAGTGTCCTCGGAACCCGCAATCAGCCCCAGCATTTT
CAWSVLGTRNQPQHF
>TRBV5-1|TRBD2|TRBJ2-1|.
TGCGCCAGCAACTTGGGGCTAGCGGACAATGAGCAGTTCTTC
CASNLGLADNEQFF
>TRBV4-1|TRBD2|TRBJ2-7|many
TGCGCCAGCAGCCAGCCAACTAGCGGGAGATACGAGCAGTACTTC
CASSQPTSGRYEQYF
>TRBV5-4|.|TRBJ1-1|.
TGTGCCAGCAGCTTAGCGAAACAGGGGAACACTGAAGCTTTCTTT
CASSLAKQGNTEAFF
>TRBV7-3|.|TRBJ1-2|.
TGTGCCAGCAGCTTATCGGGGGGCCTTGGCTACACCTTC
CASSLSGGLGYTF
>TRBV11-2|TRBD2|TRBJ2-7|.
TGTGCCAGCAGCGCGACTAGCGGGGGAGGGTACGAGCAGTACTTC
CASSATSGGGYEQYF
>TRBV5-1|TRBD2|TRBJ2-1|.
TGCGCCAGCAGCCTCCCCCCTAGCGGGGCGAATGAGCAGTTCTTC
CASSLPPSGANEQFF
>TRBV6-1|TRBD1|TRBJ2-7|.
TGTGCCAGCACCCCGGCAGGGGGCTACGAGCAGTACTTC
CASTPAGGYEQYF
>TRBV16|.|TRBJ1-1|.
TGTGCCAGCAGCCCGAGGGGGAGGAACACTGAAGCTTTCTTT
CASSPRGRNTEAFF
>TRBV5-1|.|TRBJ2-6|.
TGCGCCAGCAGCTTGGAGGGAACTGGGGCCAACGTCCTGACTTTC
CASSLEGTGANVLTF
>TRBV5-1|.|TRBJ1-2|few
TGCGCCAGCAGCTTGGATCAAGAGGACGGACGGAGGCATGGCTACACCTTC
CASSLDQEDGRRHGYTF
>TRBV5-1|.|TRBJ2-5|.
TGCGCCAGCAGCCTTCAGGGGGAGACCCAGTACTTC
CASSLQGETQYF
>TRBV5-1|.|TRBJ1-3|few
TGCGCCAGCAGCTTGGTGGGTACTGGAAACACCATATATTTT
CASSLVGTGNTIYF
>TRBV7-3|.|TRBJ2-1|.
TGTGCCAGCAGCCCCGCGGGCTCCTTTATTGAGCAGTTCTTC
CASSPAGSFIEQFF
>TRBV25-1|.|TRBJ2-1|.
TGTGCCAGCAGTGATAAAGCCTGGACGAATGAGCAGTTCTTC
CASSDKAWTNEQFF
>TRBV2|.|TRBJ2-5|.
TGTGCCAGCCTTCTAGAGAAGACCCAGTACTTC
CASLLEKTQYF
>TRBV14|.|TRBJ2-1|few
TGTGCCAGCAGCCCCCAACTAGGTTCCTACAATGAGCAGTTCTTC
CASSPQLGSYNEQFF
>TRBV20-1|.|TRBJ2-3|.
TGCAGTGCTCAGGAGAGAGATACGCAGTATTTT
CSAQERDTQYF
>TRBV18|.|TRBJ2-5|.
TGTGCCAGCTCACTCCGACAAACCAACACAGCGAGCCAAGAGACCCAGTACTTC
CASSLRQTNTASQETQYF
>TRBV6-5|.|TRBJ2-7|few
TGTGCCAGCAGTTACTCGAGCATGGGGGGCCCCTACGAGCAGTACTTC
CASSYSSMGGPYEQYF
>TRBV5-1|.|TRBJ2-3|.
TGCGCCAGCAGCTTGGTCCCAAGCACAGATACGCAGTATTTT
CASSLVPSTDTQYF
>TRBV2|.|TRBJ1-5|few
TGTGCCAGCAGGGAGGACACCCAGATTCCGCATTTT
CASREDTQIPHF
>TRBV25-1|TRBD2|TRBJ2-1|.
TGTGCCACCGAGACTAGCGGGAGGGGTAAGGACAATGAGCAGTTCTTC
CATETSGRGKDNEQFF
>TRBV10-3|.|TRBJ2-7|.
TGTGCCATCAGTGAGTCGTGGGCGTTCTACGAGCAGTACTTC
CAISESWAFYEQYF